These 3 T cell receptor beta chains were sequenced from one sample in a study of shared clonotypes between healthy human individuals. Libraries were prepared by immunoSEQ multiplex PCR; TCRdb keeps only in-frame clonotypes and omits some of them. The data hold roughly 1,100,000 clones, with approximately 76% observed a single time. Material for sequencing was memory CD4+ T cells sorted from blood. Sample subset: CD45RA-negative fraction. These receptors all stem from a man between 18 and 35 years old in good health.

The V and J genes are TRBV19 and TRBJ1-2; 9 bases line up with TRBD1. The CDR3 consists of 15 residues. V dropped 3 bases and J dropped 2; count of bases not matched to a gene: 4. Looked up from germline, CDR1 is LNHDA and CDR2 is SQIVND (reference sequence). CDR3 DNA sequence: TGTGCCAGTAGTATTTGGGACAGGGACAACTATGGCTACACCTTC. This encodes CASSIWDRDNYGYTF.

V is TRBV6-6 and J is TRBJ2-3; TRBD1 might be the D (6 bases). V lost 4 bases, J lost 3 bases, and 14 bases lay in between. CDR3 size: 15 residues. Germline CDR1 reads MNHNY; CDR2 reads SVGAGI (reference sequence). In nucleotides, the CDR3 is TGTGCCAGCAGTTCCCAGGGGAGAGGGACAGATACGCAGTATTTT. Residues: CASSSQGRGTDTQYF.

V gene TRBV11-2 combines with J gene TRBJ2-2; D ambiguous. Germline CDR1 is SGHAT and CDR2 is FQNNGV. This CDR3 spans 13 amino acids. Trimming pared 5 bases from V and 3 bases from J, leaving 7 bases between. CDR3 residues: CASSIRYTGELFF. The CDR3 DNA sequence: TGTGCCAGCAGCATACGTTACACCGGGGAGCTGTTTTTT.